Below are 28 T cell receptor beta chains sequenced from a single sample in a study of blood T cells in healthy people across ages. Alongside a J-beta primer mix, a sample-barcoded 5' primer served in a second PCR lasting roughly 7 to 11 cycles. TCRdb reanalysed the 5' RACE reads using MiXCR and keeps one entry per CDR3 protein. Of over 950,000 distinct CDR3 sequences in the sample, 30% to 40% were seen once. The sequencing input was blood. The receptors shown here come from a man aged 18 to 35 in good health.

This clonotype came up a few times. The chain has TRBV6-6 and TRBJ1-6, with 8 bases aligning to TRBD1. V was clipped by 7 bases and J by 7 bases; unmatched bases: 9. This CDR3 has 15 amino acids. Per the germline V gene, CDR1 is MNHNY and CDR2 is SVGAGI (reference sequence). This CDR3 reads CASIQIQGANSPLHF. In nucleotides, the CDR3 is TGTGCCAGCATTCAAATCCAGGGGGCCAATTCACCCCTCCACTTT.

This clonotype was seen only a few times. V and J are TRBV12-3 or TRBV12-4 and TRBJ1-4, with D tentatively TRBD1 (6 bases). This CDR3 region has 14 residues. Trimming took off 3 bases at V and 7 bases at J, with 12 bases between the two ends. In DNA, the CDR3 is TGTGCCAGCAGTTTTAGGAGGGGGGGTGAAAAACTGTTTTTT. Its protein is CASSFRRGGEKLFF.

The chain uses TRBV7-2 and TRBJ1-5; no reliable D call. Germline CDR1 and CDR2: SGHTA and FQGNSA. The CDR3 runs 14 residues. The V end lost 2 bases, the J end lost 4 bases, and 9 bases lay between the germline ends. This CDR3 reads CTSSLRTINQPQHF. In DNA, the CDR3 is TGTACCAGCAGCTTACGAACAATAAATCAGCCCCAGCATTTT.

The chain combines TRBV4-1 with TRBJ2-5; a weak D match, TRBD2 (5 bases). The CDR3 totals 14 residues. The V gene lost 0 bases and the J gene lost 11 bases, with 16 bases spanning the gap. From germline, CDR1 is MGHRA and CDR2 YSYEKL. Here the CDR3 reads CASSQEAVGEGQYF. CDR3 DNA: TGCGCCAGCAGCCAAGAAGCGGTCGGGGAAGGGCAGTACTTC.

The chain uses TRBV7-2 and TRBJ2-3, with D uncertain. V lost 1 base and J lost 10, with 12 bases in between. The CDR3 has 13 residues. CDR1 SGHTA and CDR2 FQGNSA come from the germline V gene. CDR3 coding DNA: TGTGCCAGCAGCTTAGACCCCTCACGGGCGCAGTATTTT. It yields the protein CASSLDPSRAQYF.

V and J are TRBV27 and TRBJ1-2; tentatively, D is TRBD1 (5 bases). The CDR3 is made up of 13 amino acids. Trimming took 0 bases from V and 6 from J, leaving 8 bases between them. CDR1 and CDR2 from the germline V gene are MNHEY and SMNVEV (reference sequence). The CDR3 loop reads CASSLSRGNGYTF. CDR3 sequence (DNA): TGTGCCAGCAGTTTATCACGGGGGAATGGCTACACCTTC.

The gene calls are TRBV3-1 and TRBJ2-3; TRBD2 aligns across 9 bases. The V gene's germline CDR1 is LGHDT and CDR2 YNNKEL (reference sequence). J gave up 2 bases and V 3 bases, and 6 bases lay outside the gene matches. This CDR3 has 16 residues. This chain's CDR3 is CASSHVLAGLTDTQYF. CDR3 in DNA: TGTGCCAGCAGCCACGTTCTAGCGGGGCTCACAGATACGCAGTATTTT.

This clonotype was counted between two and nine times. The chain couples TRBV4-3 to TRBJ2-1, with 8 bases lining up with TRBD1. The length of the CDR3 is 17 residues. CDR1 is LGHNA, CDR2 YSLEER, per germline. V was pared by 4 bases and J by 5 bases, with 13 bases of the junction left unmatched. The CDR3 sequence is CASSPETGVYLDNEQFF. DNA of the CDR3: TGCGCCAGCAGCCCCGAGACAGGGGTTTATCTGGACAATGAGCAGTTCTTC.

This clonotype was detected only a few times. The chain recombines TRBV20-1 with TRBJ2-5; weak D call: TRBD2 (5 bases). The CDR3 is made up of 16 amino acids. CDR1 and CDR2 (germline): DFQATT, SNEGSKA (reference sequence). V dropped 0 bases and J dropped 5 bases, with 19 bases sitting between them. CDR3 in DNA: TGCAGTGCTAGAGATTGGGCCGGGAACCACGGGGAGACCCAGTACTTC. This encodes CSARDWAGNHGETQYF.

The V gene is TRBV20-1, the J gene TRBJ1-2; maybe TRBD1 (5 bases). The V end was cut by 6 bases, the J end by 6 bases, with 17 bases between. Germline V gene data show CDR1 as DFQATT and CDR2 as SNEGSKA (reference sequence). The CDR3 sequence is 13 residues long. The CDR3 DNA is TGCAGTGCACCCACCGCCGGGGGTGATGGCTACACCTTC. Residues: CSAPTAGGDGYTF.

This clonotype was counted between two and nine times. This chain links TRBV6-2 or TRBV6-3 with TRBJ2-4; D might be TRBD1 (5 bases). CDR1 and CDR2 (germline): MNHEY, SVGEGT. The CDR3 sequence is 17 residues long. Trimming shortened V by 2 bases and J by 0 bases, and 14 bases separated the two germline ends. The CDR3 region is CASSYVQGYLAKNIQYF. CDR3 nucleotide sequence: TGTGCCAGCAGTTACGTTCAGGGATACCTAGCCAAAAACATTCAGTACTTC.

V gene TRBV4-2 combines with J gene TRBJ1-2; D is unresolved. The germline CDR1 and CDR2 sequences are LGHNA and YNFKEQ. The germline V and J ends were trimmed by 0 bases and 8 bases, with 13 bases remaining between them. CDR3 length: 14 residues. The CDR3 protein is CASSQEVRVGGYTF. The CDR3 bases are TGTGCCAGCAGCCAAGAAGTCCGGGTTGGAGGCTACACCTTC.

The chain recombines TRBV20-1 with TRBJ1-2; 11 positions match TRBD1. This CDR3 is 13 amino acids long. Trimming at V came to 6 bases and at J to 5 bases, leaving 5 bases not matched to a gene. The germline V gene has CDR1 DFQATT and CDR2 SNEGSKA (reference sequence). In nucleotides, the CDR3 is TGCAGTGCCCGGACAGGGGGCTTTTATGGCTACACCTTC. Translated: CSARTGGFYGYTF.

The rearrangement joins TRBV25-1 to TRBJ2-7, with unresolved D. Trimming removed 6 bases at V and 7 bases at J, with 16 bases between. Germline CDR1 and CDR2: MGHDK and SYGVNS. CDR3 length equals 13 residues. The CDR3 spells CASRARTGGEQYF. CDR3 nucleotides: TGTGCCAGCAGAGCTAGGACCGGCGGTGAGCAGTACTTC.

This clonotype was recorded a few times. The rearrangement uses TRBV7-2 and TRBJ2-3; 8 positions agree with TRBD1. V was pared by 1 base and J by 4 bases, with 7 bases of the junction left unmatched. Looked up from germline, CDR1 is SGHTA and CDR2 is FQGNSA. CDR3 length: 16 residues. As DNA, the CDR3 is TGTGCCAGCAGCTTAGAAGGACAGGGACTGGCAGATACGCAGTATTTT. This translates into CASSLEGQGLADTQYF.

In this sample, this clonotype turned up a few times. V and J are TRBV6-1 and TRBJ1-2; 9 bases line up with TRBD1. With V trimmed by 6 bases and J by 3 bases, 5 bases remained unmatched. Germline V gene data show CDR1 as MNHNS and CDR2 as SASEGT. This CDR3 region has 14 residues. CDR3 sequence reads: CASRRDRVDYGYTF. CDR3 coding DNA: TGTGCCAGCAGGCGGGACAGGGTAGACTATGGCTACACCTTC.

As DNA, the CDR3 is TGTGCCAGCAGCGTACGGACAGACATATCAGGGTTGGATACGCAGTATTTT. Its protein product is CASSVRTDISGLDTQYF. The J gene is TRBJ2-3, the V gene TRBV9; TRBD1 is a possible D gene (6 bases). CDR3 length equals 17 residues. V was shortened by 1 base and J by 6 bases, with 21 bases between the two germline ends. The V gene's germline CDR1 is SGDLS and CDR2 YYNGEE.

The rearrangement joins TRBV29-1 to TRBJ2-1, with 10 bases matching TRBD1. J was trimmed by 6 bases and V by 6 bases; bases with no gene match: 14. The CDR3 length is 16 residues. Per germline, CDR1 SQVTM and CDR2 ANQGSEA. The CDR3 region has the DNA TGCAGCGTACTCGGGACAGGGGTTCGTAACGGCAATGAGCAGTTCTTC. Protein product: CSVLGTGVRNGNEQFF.

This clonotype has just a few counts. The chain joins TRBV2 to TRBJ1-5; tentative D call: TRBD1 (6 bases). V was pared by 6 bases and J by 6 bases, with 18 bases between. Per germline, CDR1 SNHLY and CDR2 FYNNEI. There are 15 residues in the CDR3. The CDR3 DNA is TGTGCCAGCAGCGGAACCTACAGGGTCGGTCAGCCCCAGCATTTT. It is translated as CASSGTYRVGQPQHF.

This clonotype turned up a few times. The CDR3 is CASSQDAVYTF. The CDR3 nucleotides are TGCGCCAGCAGCCAGGACGCCGTCTACACCTTC. J is TRBJ1-2 and V is TRBV5-1; no definite D call. Germline V gene sequence: CDR1 SGHRS, CDR2 YFSETQ. Trimming removed 4 bases from V and 10 bases from J, with 11 bases in between. The CDR3 is 11 amino acids.

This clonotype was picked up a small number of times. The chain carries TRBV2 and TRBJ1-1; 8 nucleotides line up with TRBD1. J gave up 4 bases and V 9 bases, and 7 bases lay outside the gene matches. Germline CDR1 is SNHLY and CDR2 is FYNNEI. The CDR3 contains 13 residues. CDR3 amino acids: CARGDRTFTEAFF. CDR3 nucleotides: TGTGCCAGGGGGGACAGGACTTTCACTGAAGCTTTCTTT.

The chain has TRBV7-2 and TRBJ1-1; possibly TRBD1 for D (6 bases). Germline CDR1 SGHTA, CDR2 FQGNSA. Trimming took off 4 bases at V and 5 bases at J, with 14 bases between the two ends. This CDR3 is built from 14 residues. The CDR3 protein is CASSSNRVGTEAFF. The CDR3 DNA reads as TGTGCCAGCAGCTCAAACAGGGTGGGGACTGAAGCTTTCTTT.

For the CDR3, the DNA is TGTGCCACCACCGGGACAGACGTTACGGAGCAGTTCTTC. Protein sequence: CATTGTDVTEQFF. The chain recombines TRBV10-3 with TRBJ2-1, with TRBD1 identical over 7 bases. Germline V gene lookup returns CDR1 ENHRY and CDR2 SYGVKD. J lost 10 bases, V lost 10 bases, and 13 bases had no gene match. The CDR3 loop spans 13 amino acids.

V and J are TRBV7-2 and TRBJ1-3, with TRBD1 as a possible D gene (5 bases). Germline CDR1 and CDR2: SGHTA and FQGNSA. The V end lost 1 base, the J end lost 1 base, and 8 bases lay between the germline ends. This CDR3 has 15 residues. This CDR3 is CASSLGDRSGNTIYF. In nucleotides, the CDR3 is TGTGCCAGCAGCTTAGGGGACCGTTCTGGAAACACCATATATTTT.

CDR3 DNA sequence: TGTGCCAGCAGTGAATCGTCGATTAAAGAGCAGTTCTTC. This translates into CASSESSIKEQFF. This sequence joins TRBV2 and TRBJ2-1, with D unclear. Trimming stripped 2 bases from V and 10 bases from J, with 12 bases between. The CDR3 extends over 13 amino acids. Germline-derived CDR1 and CDR2 are SNHLY and FYNNEI.

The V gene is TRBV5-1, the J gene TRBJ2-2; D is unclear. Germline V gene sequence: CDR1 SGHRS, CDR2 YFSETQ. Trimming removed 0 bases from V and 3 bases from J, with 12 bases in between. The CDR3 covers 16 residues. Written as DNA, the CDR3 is TGCGCCAGCAGCTTGGCTCCCGCAGGAGACACCGGGGAGCTGTTTTTT. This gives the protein CASSLAPAGDTGELFF.

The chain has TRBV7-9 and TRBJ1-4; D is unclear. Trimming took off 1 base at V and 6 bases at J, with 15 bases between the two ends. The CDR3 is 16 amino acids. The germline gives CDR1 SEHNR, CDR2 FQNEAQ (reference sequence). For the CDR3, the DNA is TGTGCCAGCAGCTTAGTGTCGGGCCTTGAGGATGAAAAACTGTTTTTT. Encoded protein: CASSLVSGLEDEKLFF.

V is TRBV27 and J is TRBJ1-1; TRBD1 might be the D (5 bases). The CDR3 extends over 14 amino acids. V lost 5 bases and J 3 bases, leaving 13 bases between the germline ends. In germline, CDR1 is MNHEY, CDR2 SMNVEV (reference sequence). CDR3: CASSLLTGHTEAFF. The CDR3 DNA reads TGTGCCAGCAGTCTTCTCACAGGACACACTGAAGCTTTCTTT.